The clone carrying this T cell receptor (beta chain) has a handful of counts. The target antigen is unknown. V was pared by 3 bases and J by 2 bases, with 7 bases between. Germline V CDR1 and CDR2: PRHDT, FYEKMQ (reference sequence). The CDR3 sequence is 13 residues long. These data belong to a study of early T cells in non-severe SARS-CoV-2 infection. Study as a whole: RNA in bulk from unsorted whole blood was sequenced, and chains were unpaired.

Unique molecular identifiers tagged individual cDNA molecules. One entry per CDR3 protein results from TCRdb running MiXCR on the 5' RACE reads. Here the sample spans some 77,000 distinct CDR3 sequences, more than 10% being singletons. Findings and limits, study-wide: VDJdb matching skewed toward anti-spike CD8 responses, missing private and CD4 specificities.

The V call is TRBV13, the J call TRBJ1-2; TRBD1 might be the D (6 bases). The sample in question was whole blood, obtained at baseline. This TCR was recovered from an adult who was a healthcare worker with PCR-confirmed SARS-CoV-2 infection or an uninfected control (not recorded which). The donor label of this sample is uncertain. The CDR3 is CASSFGTNYGYTF. The CDR3 region has the DNA TGTGCCAGCAGCTTTGGGACAAACTATGGCTACACCTTC.